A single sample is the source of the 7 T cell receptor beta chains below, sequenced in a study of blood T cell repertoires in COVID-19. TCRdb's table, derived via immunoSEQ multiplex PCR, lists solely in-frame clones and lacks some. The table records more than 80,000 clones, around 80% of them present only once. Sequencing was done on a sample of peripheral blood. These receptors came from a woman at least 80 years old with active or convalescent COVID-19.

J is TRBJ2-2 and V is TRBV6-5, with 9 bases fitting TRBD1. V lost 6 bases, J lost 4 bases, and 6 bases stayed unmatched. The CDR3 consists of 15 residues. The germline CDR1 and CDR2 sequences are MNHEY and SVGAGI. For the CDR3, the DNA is TGTGCCAGCAGCTCCACAGGGGGCGGCACCGGGGAGCTGTTTTTT. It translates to CASSSTGGGTGELFF.

CDR3 region: CASRLTSGGRETQYF. In DNA, the CDR3 is TGTGCCAGCAGGTTAACTAGCGGGGGGAGGGAGACCCAGTACTTC. The V call is TRBV7-2, the J call TRBJ2-5, with 12 positions matching TRBD2. The length of the CDR3 is 15 residues. The V and J ends lost 6 bases and 5 bases, in that order; junction bases with no gene match: 7. CDR1 and CDR2 from the germline V gene are SGHTA and FQGNSA.

As DNA, the CDR3 is TGTGCCAGCAGTTTAACCGGGACAGCGCAGCCCCAGCATTTT. Encoded protein: CASSLTGTAQPQHF. The chain carries TRBV6-6 and TRBJ1-5; 7 positions match TRBD1. Trimming removed 4 bases from V and 7 bases from J; junction bases left unmatched: 7. Looked up from germline, CDR1 is MNHNY and CDR2 is SVGAGI (reference sequence). The CDR3 covers 14 residues.

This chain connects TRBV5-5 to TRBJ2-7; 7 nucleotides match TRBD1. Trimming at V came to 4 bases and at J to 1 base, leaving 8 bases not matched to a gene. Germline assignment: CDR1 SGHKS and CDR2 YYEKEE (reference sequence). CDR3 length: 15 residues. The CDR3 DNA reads TGTGCCAGCAGCACCTACGACAGGGCGTCCTACGAGCAGTACTTC. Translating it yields CASSTYDRASYEQYF.

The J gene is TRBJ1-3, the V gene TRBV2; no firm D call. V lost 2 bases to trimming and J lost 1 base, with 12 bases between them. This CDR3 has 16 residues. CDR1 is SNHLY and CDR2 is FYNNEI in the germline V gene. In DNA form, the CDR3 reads TGTGCCAGCAGTGAATTGGTCAGAGGGTCTGGAAACACCATATATTTT. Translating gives CASSELVRGSGNTIYF.

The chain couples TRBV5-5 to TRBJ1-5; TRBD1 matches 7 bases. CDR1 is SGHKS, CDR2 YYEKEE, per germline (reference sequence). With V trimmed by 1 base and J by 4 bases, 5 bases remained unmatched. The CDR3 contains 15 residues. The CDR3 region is CASSLLEQGNQPQHF. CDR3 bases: TGTGCCAGCAGCTTGCTCGAACAGGGGAATCAGCCCCAGCATTTT.

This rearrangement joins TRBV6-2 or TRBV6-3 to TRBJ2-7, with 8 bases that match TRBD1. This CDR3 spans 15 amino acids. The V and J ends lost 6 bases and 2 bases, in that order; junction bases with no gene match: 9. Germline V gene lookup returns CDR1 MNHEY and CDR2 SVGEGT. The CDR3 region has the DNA TGTGCCAGCAGGCCTTCAGGGGGCAGCACCTACGAGCAGTACTTC. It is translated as CASRPSGGSTYEQYF.